The T cell receptor (beta chain) under discussion was sequenced for a study of control samples from healthy donors and cancer patients. Method: immunoSEQ multiplex PCR; TCRdb's copy keeps in-frame clones and lacks some. This sample has some 120,000 clones; around 87% occur once, and the top ten carry about 2.7%. Trimming cost V 0 bases and J 4 bases, with 21 bases left between them. Germline lookup yields CDR1 LGHDT and CDR2 YNNKEL (reference sequence). CDR3 size: 18 residues. Sequencing input: blood. The J gene is TRBJ1-2, the V gene TRBV3-1 (or the pseudogene TRBV3-2); D ambiguous. The sequence came from a man between 60 and 75 years old in good health. CDR3 amino acids: CASSQDRPPFVSPYGYTF. As DNA, the CDR3 is TGTGCCAGCAGCCAAGACAGACCCCCCTTCGTTAGTCCCTATGGCTACACCTTC.